These 6 T cell receptor beta chains were sequenced from one sample in a study of blood T cell repertoires in COVID-19. Here immunoSEQ multiplex PCR was the method, and the copy in TCRdb shows in-frame clones only, minus some. The repertoire holds some 120,000 clones, with 74% as singletons. Sequenced material: peripheral blood. The receptor set was obtained from a man aged 60 to 75 with acute or convalescent COVID-19.

This rearrangement joins TRBV7-2 to TRBJ2-2; 11 nucleotides agree with TRBD2. The junction had 8 bases not matched to a gene; V was cut back by 1 base and J by 4 bases. CDR1 and CDR2 from the germline V gene are SGHTA and FQGNSA. The CDR3 covers 18 residues. CDR3 DNA: TGTGCCAGCAGCTTAGTGTCTAGCGGGGGGTGGGGCACCGGGGAGCTGTTTTTT. Amino acids: CASSLVSSGGWGTGELFF.

This clone was detected a few times. The chain uses TRBV2 and TRBJ1-2; no definite D call. This CDR3 region has 12 residues. Deletions cut 2 bases from V and 4 bases from J, with 5 bases between. Germline CDR1 SNHLY, CDR2 FYNNEI. The CDR3 bases are TGTGCCAGCAGTGAAACGAGCTATGGCTACACCTTC. Encoded protein: CASSETSYGYTF. The whole variable domain, remainder taken from reference TRBV2 and TRBJ1-2, is EPEVTQTPSHQVTQMGQEVILRCVPISNHLYFYWYRQILGQKVEFLVSFYNNEISEKSEIFDDQFSVERPDGSNFTLKIRSTKLEDSAMYFCASSETSYGYTFGSGTRLTVV.

V usage is TRBV14 and J usage is TRBJ1-2, with D uncertain. The CDR3 covers 14 residues. Trimming left V 0 bases short and J 4 bases short, with 9 bases between. Germline CDR1 and CDR2: SGHDN and FVKESK. As DNA, the CDR3 is TGTGCCAGCAGCCAAGATTACGGTACCTATGGCTACACCTTC. Translation: CASSQDYGTYGYTF. Based on the CDR3 plus reference TRBV14 and TRBJ1-2, the full variable domain is EAGVTQFPSHSVIEKGQTVTLRCDPISGHDNLYWYRRVMGKEIKFLLHFVKESKQDESGMPNNRFLAERTGGTYSTLKVQPAELEDSGVYFCASSQDYGTYGYTFGSGTRLTVV.

The chain recombines TRBV5-1 with TRBJ2-1, with no clear D. The CDR3 is 13 residues long. Germline V gene sequence: CDR1 SGHRS, CDR2 YFSETQ. Trimming removed 2 bases from V and 5 bases from J, with 8 bases in between. The CDR3 DNA follows: TGCGCCAGCAGCTTTGACTGGAACAATGAGCAGTTCTTC. This encodes CASSFDWNNEQFF. Full variable domain (missing parts from reference TRBV5-1 and TRBJ2-1): KAGVTQTPRYLIKTRGQQVTLSCSPISGHRSVSWYQQTPGQGLQFLFEYFSETQRNKGNFPGRFSGRQFSNSRSEMNVSTLELGDSALYLCASSFDWNNEQFFGPGTRLTVL.

J is TRBJ2-7 and V is TRBV6-1, with a tentative D call TRBD1 (5 bases). The V gene lost 0 bases and the J gene lost 4 bases, with 13 bases spanning the gap. This CDR3 is built from 15 residues. The germline V gene encodes CDR1 MNHNS and CDR2 SASEGT. The DNA for the CDR3 is TGTGCCAGCAGTGAAGCTAGTGCAGGGCGATACGAGCAGTACTTC. It codes for CASSEASAGRYEQYF.

The chain is built from TRBV15 and TRBJ2-4; D might be TRBD2 (6 bases). CDR1 is LNHNV and CDR2 is YYDKDF in the germline V gene (reference sequence). This CDR3 spans 22 amino acids. Between the trimmed V and J ends, which lost 0 bases and 0 bases, there was a span of 27 bases. CDR3 nucleotides: TGTGCCACCAGCAGAGATCGTCCCCCTAGCGTGGCCTATCATTTAGCCAAAAACATTCAGTACTTC. Encoded protein: CATSRDRPPSVAYHLAKNIQYF.